A selection of T cell receptor beta chains follows, all from one sample in a study of CD8+ T cells in alopecia areata. Sequenced by immunoSEQ multiplex PCR; TCRdb stores in-frame clones only, minus some. The sample includes some 180,000 clones, 40% to 65% of them seen just once. Here the sequenced sample was CD8+ T cells sorted from blood, taken around week 54, from a patient treated with tofacitinib. Receptors were obtained from a human donor with alopecia areata. Both conserved end residues are part of each CDR3. The D gene is left open where the match is weak. Clone size is stated in some rows and not others, as once, few, many or a class when expanded.

d_call: .; j_call: TRBJ2-2; clone_size: .; v_call: TRBV7-6; cdr3_aa: CASRPTGNTGELFF; cdr3_nt: TGTGCCAGCAGGCCGACAGGGAACACCGGGGAGCTGTTTTTT
d_call: TRBD1; j_call: TRBJ2-7; clone_size: .; v_call: TRBV19; cdr3_aa: CASSMGQVSYEQYF; cdr3_nt: TGTGCCAGTAGTATGGGACAGGTGTCCTACGAGCAGTACTTC
d_call: .; j_call: TRBJ2-3; clone_size: .; v_call: TRBV5-1; cdr3_aa: CASVRWGGSDTQYF; cdr3_nt: TGCGCCAGCGTACGTTGGGGAGGTTCAGATACGCAGTATTTT
d_call: .; j_call: TRBJ2-3; clone_size: .; v_call: TRBV4-3; cdr3_aa: CASSPRRVGDTQYF; cdr3_nt: TGCGCCAGCAGCCCTCGGCGGGTGGGAGATACGCAGTATTTT
d_call: .; j_call: TRBJ1-2; clone_size: .; v_call: TRBV9; cdr3_aa: CASSVGDDYGYTF; cdr3_nt: TGTGCCAGCAGCGTAGGCGATGACTATGGCTACACCTTC
d_call: .; j_call: TRBJ1-1; clone_size: few; v_call: TRBV29-1; cdr3_aa: CSVVGVIGRFNTEAFF; cdr3_nt: TGCAGCGTTGTTGGAGTCATAGGACGGTTTAACACTGAAGCTTTCTTT
d_call: .; j_call: TRBJ1-4; clone_size: .; v_call: TRBV15; cdr3_aa: CATSGRGTVATNEKLFF; cdr3_nt: TGTGCCACCAGCGGCCGCGGAACGGTTGCAACTAATGAAAAACTGTTTTTT
d_call: TRBD2; j_call: TRBJ2-3; clone_size: few; v_call: TRBV30; cdr3_aa: CAWSVRGLVPDTQYF; cdr3_nt: TGTGCCTGGAGTGTACGGGGACTAGTGCCAGATACGCAGTATTTT
d_call: TRBD1; j_call: TRBJ2-1; clone_size: few; v_call: TRBV30; cdr3_aa: CACSPGQKQFF; cdr3_nt: TGTGCCTGCTCGCCGGGACAGAAGCAGTTCTTC
d_call: .; j_call: TRBJ2-2; clone_size: once; v_call: TRBV4-2; cdr3_aa: CASSLVGELFF; cdr3_nt: TGTGCCAGCAGCCTCGTCGGGGAGCTGTTTTTT
d_call: TRBD2; j_call: TRBJ2-2; clone_size: few; v_call: TRBV5-1; cdr3_aa: CASSFGGINTGELFF; cdr3_nt: TGCGCCAGCAGCTTCGGGGGGATAAACACCGGGGAGCTGTTTTTT
d_call: TRBD1; j_call: TRBJ1-1; clone_size: .; v_call: TRBV10-3; cdr3_aa: CAISEGTGFDTEAFF; cdr3_nt: TGTGCCATCAGTGAAGGGACAGGCTTTGACACTGAAGCTTTCTTT
d_call: .; j_call: TRBJ1-1; clone_size: .; v_call: TRBV30; cdr3_aa: CAWSPSNTEAFF; cdr3_nt: TGTGCCTGGAGCCCGTCGAACACTGAAGCTTTCTTT
d_call: TRBD1; j_call: TRBJ2-3; clone_size: .; v_call: TRBV27; cdr3_aa: CATKDRGRPDTQYF; cdr3_nt: TGTGCCACTAAGGACAGGGGGCGACCGGATACGCAGTATTTT
d_call: .; j_call: TRBJ2-3; clone_size: .; v_call: TRBV4-1; cdr3_aa: CASSQRAGLSTDTQYF; cdr3_nt: TGCGCCAGCAGCCAACGTGCCGGCCTTAGCACAGATACGCAGTATTTT
d_call: TRBD1; j_call: TRBJ2-5; clone_size: few; v_call: TRBV23-1; cdr3_aa: CARGPETGEKHSTETQYF; cdr3_nt: TGCGCCAGAGGGCCCGAGACAGGGGAGAAACACAGTACGGAGACCCAGTACTTC
d_call: TRBD1; j_call: TRBJ2-1; clone_size: .; v_call: TRBV20-1; cdr3_aa: CSAGQVKFF; cdr3_nt: TGCAGTGCCGGACAGGTAAAGTTCTTC
d_call: TRBD1; j_call: TRBJ1-2; clone_size: few; v_call: TRBV27; cdr3_aa: CASSLTGGGYGYTF; cdr3_nt: TGTGCCAGCAGTTTGACAGGGGGAGGCTATGGCTACACCTTC
d_call: .; j_call: TRBJ1-2; clone_size: few; v_call: TRBV29-1; cdr3_aa: CSALPANANYGYTF; cdr3_nt: TGCAGCGCTCTCCCGGCAAACGCTAACTATGGCTACACCTTC
d_call: .; j_call: TRBJ1-2; clone_size: .; v_call: TRBV29-1; cdr3_aa: CSVRTDLGGYTF; cdr3_nt: TGCAGCGTTCGGACAGACCTCGGGGGCTACACCTTC
d_call: .; j_call: TRBJ1-5; clone_size: few; v_call: TRBV6-6; cdr3_aa: CASKAKQPQHF; cdr3_nt: TGTGCCAGCAAGGCGAAACAGCCCCAGCATTTT
d_call: .; j_call: TRBJ2-5; clone_size: .; v_call: TRBV2; cdr3_aa: CASSGIHRFQETQYF; cdr3_nt: TGTGCCAGCAGTGGGATCCACAGGTTCCAAGAGACCCAGTACTTC
d_call: .; j_call: TRBJ2-3; clone_size: .; v_call: TRBV6-5; cdr3_aa: CASSYLRKGYTDTQYF; cdr3_nt: TGTGCCAGCAGTTATCTGCGTAAGGGATACACAGATACGCAGTATTTT
d_call: TRBD1; j_call: TRBJ1-1; clone_size: .; v_call: TRBV27; cdr3_aa: CASSQDRGRAEAFF; cdr3_nt: TGTGCCAGCAGCCAAGACAGGGGGCGCGCTGAAGCTTTCTTT